One and the same sample provided the 23 T cell receptor beta chains below, sequenced in a study of blood T cells in healthy people across ages. Using a J-beta primer mix together with a sample-barcoded 5' primer, a second PCR was run for about 6 to 11 cycles. TCRdb re-analysed the 5' RACE reads in MiXCR, keeping a single row per CDR3 protein. The repertoire holds roughly 800,000 distinct CDR3 sequences, about 55% seen once, with approximately 40% in the top ten. Sample: blood. The origin of the receptors is a man older than 75 in good health.

This chain links TRBV7-9 with TRBJ2-2, with D perhaps being TRBD1 or TRBD2 (6 bases each). The CDR3 loop spans 14 amino acids. V was cut by 5 bases and J by 6 bases, with 13 bases left in between. Germline V gives CDR1 SEHNR, CDR2 FQNEAQ (reference sequence). The CDR3 here is CASSPDRRAGELFF. The CDR3 DNA is TGTGCCAGCAGCCCCGACAGGAGGGCCGGGGAGCTGTTTTTT.

The V and J genes are TRBV2 and TRBJ2-3, with 7 bases fitting TRBD2. The germline V gene has CDR1 SNHLY and CDR2 FYNNEI. Trimming removed 6 bases from V and 14 bases from J; junction bases left unmatched: 23. The CDR3 covers 16 residues. The DNA for the CDR3 is TGTGCCAGCAGGTCCCCGGGACTACAACCCCACAGATACGCGTATTTT. Translated: CASRSPGLQPHRYAYF.

This clonotype was detected only a few times. J is TRBJ2-1 and V is TRBV4-2; D call uncertain. V gave up 2 bases and J gave up 7 bases, with 9 bases separating them. The germline V gene encodes CDR1 LGHNA and CDR2 YNFKEQ. The CDR3 has 13 residues. The chain's CDR3 is CASSQSLGNEQFF. CDR3 DNA sequence: TGTGCCAGCAGCCAATCTTTGGGAAATGAGCAGTTCTTC.

The chain employs TRBV5-1 and TRBJ2-1; 8 nucleotides agree with TRBD1. With 4 bases clipped from V and 10 bases from J, the junction kept 13 bases outside the gene matches. Germline V CDR1 and CDR2: SGHRS, YFSETQ. This CDR3 contains 15 residues. The CDR3 region is CASSPTRPTGAEQFF. The DNA of the CDR3 is TGCGCCAGCAGCCCCACCCGCCCGACAGGGGCCGAGCAGTTCTTC.

The chain uses TRBV5-5 and TRBJ2-5; possible D gene TRBD2, 5 bases. The V end was cut by 3 bases, the J end by 5 bases, with 14 bases between. Per the germline V gene, CDR1 is SGHKS and CDR2 is YYEKEE (reference sequence). The CDR3 extends over 14 amino acids. The DNA of the CDR3 is TGTGCCAGCAGCTCGGCACGGGGTGAGGAGACCCAGTACTTC. Translation gives CASSSARGEETQYF.

This clonotype was seen a few times. The V and J genes are TRBV7-3 and TRBJ2-7, with D possibly matching TRBD1 (5 bases). Germline V gene data show CDR1 as SGHTA and CDR2 as FQGTGA. V was cut by 5 bases and J by 0 bases, with 11 bases left in between. The CDR3 covers 14 residues. Written as DNA, the CDR3 is TGTGCCAGCAGCCTGACAGCGTTCTCCTACGAGCAGTACTTC. Translated, it gives CASSLTAFSYEQYF.

This clonotype has more than one count but fewer than ten. The chain employs TRBV5-1 and TRBJ1-2; tentative D call: TRBD1 (5 bases). With 4 bases removed from V and 4 bases from J, the gap between germline ends came to 14 bases. CDR1 is SGHRS and CDR2 is YFSETQ in the germline V gene. CDR3 length: 14 residues. CDR3 in DNA: TGCGCCAGCAGCGGGACCGGGACCAGCTATGGCTACACCTTC. It codes for CASSGTGTSYGYTF. Combining the CDR3 with reference TRBV5-1 and TRBJ1-2 gives the whole variable domain KAGVTQTPRYLIKTRGQQVTLSCSPISGHRSVSWYQQTPGQGLQFLFEYFSETQRNKGNFPGRFSGRQFSNSRSEMNVSTLELGDSALYLCASSGTGTSYGYTFGSGTRLTVV.

V and J are TRBV6-1 and TRBJ2-3; 12 bases agree with TRBD2. The CDR3 extends over 16 amino acids. Germline CDR1 reads MNHNS; CDR2 reads SASEGT. J was trimmed by 2 bases and V by 4 bases; bases with no gene match: 4. CDR3 sequence: CASSATSGGFTDTQYF. The DNA of the CDR3 is TGTGCCAGCAGTGCGACTAGCGGGGGATTCACAGATACGCAGTATTTT.

This chain joins TRBV4-1 and TRBJ2-5, with a possible D match to TRBD2 (6 bases). Germline CDR1 MGHRA, CDR2 YSYEKL. The CDR3 is 15 residues long. V shed 4 bases and J shed 4 bases, with 16 bases lying between them. Here the CDR3 reads CASSLGRPGGETQYF. The CDR3 nucleotides are TGCGCCAGCAGCCTCGGTAGACCCGGGGGAGAGACCCAGTACTTC.

The genes are TRBV5-1 and TRBJ2-4, with TRBD1 identical over 7 bases. The germline gives CDR1 SGHRS, CDR2 YFSETQ. The CDR3 length is 14 residues. The junction had 4 bases not matched to a gene; V was cut back by 1 base and J by 6 bases. The CDR3 DNA reads as TGCGCCAGCAGCTTGACAGGGGCGATAAACATTCAGTACTTC. It specifies CASSLTGAINIQYF.

This clonotype has only a few counts. This chain joins TRBV10-3 and TRBJ2-1; 9 positions agree with TRBD1. This CDR3 has 14 residues. V lost 4 bases to trimming and J lost 8 bases; unmatched junction nucleotides: 6. The germline CDR1 and CDR2 sequences are ENHRY and SYGVKD. CDR3: CAISGETGGHEQFF. The CDR3 bases are TGTGCCATCAGTGGAGAGACAGGGGGGCATGAGCAGTTCTTC.

The rearrangement joins TRBV28 to TRBJ2-4, with a tentative D call TRBD1 (6 bases). The J call may be faulty, since TRBJ2-7 better matches the DNA end. Per germline, CDR1 MDHEN and CDR2 SYDVKM. This CDR3 contains 14 residues. CDR3 in DNA: TGTGCCAGCAGTCAAAGGGGGTACGACTACGAGCAGTACTTC. Translated, it gives CASSQRGYDYEQYF.

V and J are TRBV27 and TRBJ1-6, with D hard to call. The CDR3 has 14 amino acids. Per germline, CDR1 MNHEY and CDR2 SMNVEV (reference sequence). The V and J ends lost 8 bases and 0 bases respectively, with 8 bases between them. The CDR3 is CASGFSSYNSPLHF. CDR3 DNA: TGTGCCAGCGGATTCAGCTCCTATAATTCACCCCTCCACTTT.

The chain combines TRBV18 with TRBJ1-6, with D hard to call. Trimming took 1 base from V and 5 from J, leaving 9 bases between them. The germline V gene encodes CDR1 KGHSH and CDR2 LQKENI. There are 15 residues in the CDR3. The CDR3 loop reads CASSPLPRDNSPLHF. The CDR3 nucleotides read TGTGCCAGCTCACCACTGCCGCGGGATAATTCACCCCTCCACTTT. The full variable domain, its missing parts supplied by reference TRBV18 and TRBJ1-6, is NAGVMQNPRHLVRRRGQEARLRCSPMKGHSHVYWYRQLPEEGLKFMVYLQKENIIDESGMPKERFSAEFPKEGPSILRIQQVVRGDSAAYFCASSPLPRDNSPLHFGNGTRLTVT.

The J gene is TRBJ2-7, the V gene TRBV7-2; TRBD2 matches at 12 bases. The V and J ends lost 3 bases and 7 bases, in that order; junction bases with no gene match: 7. Germline V gene sequence: CDR1 SGHTA, CDR2 FQGNSA. The CDR3 covers 15 residues. For the CDR3, the DNA is TGTGCCAGCAGCTTGACTAGCGGGAGTATGAATGAGCAGTACTTC. Translated, it gives CASSLTSGSMNEQYF.

Regarding this clonotype: One junction end disagrees with the germline gene, perhaps due to a read error. The chain joins TRBV25-1 to TRBJ1-2; 9 nucleotides line up with TRBD1. The CDR3 is made up of 16 amino acids. CDR1 MGHDK and CDR2 SYGVNS come from the germline V gene. The DNA of the CDR3 is TGTGCCAGCAGTGAATCAGGGACAGGGTTTTCAGATGGCCACACCTTC. Translated: CASSESGTGFSDGHTF.

The table lists this clonotype with a few counts. The chain employs TRBV11-3 and TRBJ2-3; no clear D gene. Germline V gene lookup returns CDR1 SGHNT and CDR2 YENEEA. The V end lost 2 bases, the J end lost 6 bases, and 12 bases lay between the germline ends. The CDR3 sequence is 14 residues long. As DNA, the CDR3 is TGTGCCAGCAGCTTACCGCCCAATGGGGATACGCAGTATTTT. Its protein is CASSLPPNGDTQYF.

Only a few counts were recorded for this clonotype. The V and J genes are TRBV28 and TRBJ2-3; the match to TRBD1 covers 7 bases. Per the germline V gene, CDR1 is MDHEN and CDR2 is SYDVKM. The CDR3 length is 16 residues. J gave up 2 bases and V 5 bases, and 10 bases lay outside the gene matches. CDR3 in amino acids: CASSEDRVANTDTQYF. CDR3 coding DNA: TGTGCCAGCAGTGAAGACAGGGTGGCTAACACAGATACGCAGTATTTT.

The J gene is TRBJ2-3, the V gene TRBV29-1; D possibly corresponds to TRBD1 (6 bases). V lost 6 bases to trimming and J lost 14 bases, with 27 bases between them. Germline V gene data show CDR1 as SQVTM and CDR2 as ANQGSEA. There are 14 residues in the CDR3. The CDR3 sequence is CSVTLDRTHRYAYF. The CDR3 nucleotides are TGCAGCGTGACTCTGGACAGAACCCACAGATACGCGTATTTT.

The chain has TRBV27 and TRBJ1-2; D gene uncertain. V gave up 3 bases and J gave up 7 bases, with 15 bases separating them. The CDR3 loop spans 14 amino acids. The V gene's germline CDR1 is MNHEY and CDR2 SMNVEV (reference sequence). CDR3 coding DNA: TGTGCCAGCAGTTTGGCCAGCCTGGGGTCTGGCTACACCTTC. Translated, it gives CASSLASLGSGYTF.

In this sample, this clonotype turned up a few times. This CDR3 reads CASSLIGGITYF. CDR3 nucleotides: TGTGCCAGCAGTTTAATCGGGGGCATAACGTACTTC. J is TRBJ2-4 and V is TRBV28, with D perhaps given as TRBD1 or TRBD2 (6 bases each). Between the trimmed V and J ends, which lost 2 bases and 15 bases, there was a span of 14 bases. Germline V gene sequence: CDR1 MDHEN, CDR2 SYDVKM. This CDR3 has 12 amino acids.

J is TRBJ2-5 and V is TRBV7-3; D ambiguous. The J call may be faulty, since TRBJ2-7 better matches the DNA end. CDR3 length: 12 amino acids. Germline assignment: CDR1 SGHTA and CDR2 FQGTGA. The CDR3 DNA sequence: TGTGCCAGCAGCTTACGCGCCGGCGAGCAGTACTTC. It encodes CASSLRAGEQYF.

Regarding this clonotype: A read error may be the cause here, since a much bigger clone is one base away. V usage is TRBV29-1 and J usage is TRBJ2-4; 9 bases fit TRBD2. After removal of 3 bases from V and 13 bases from J, the junction contained 16 bases not matched to a gene. CDR1 is SQVTM and CDR2 is ANQGSEA in the germline V gene. CDR3 length: 15 residues. Written as DNA, the CDR3 is TGCAGCGTTGATTTCCGGGGTAGCGGGAGATACGTGCAGTACTTC. It yields the protein CSVDFRGSGRYVQYF. The complete variable domain, with remaining parts taken from reference TRBV29-1 and TRBJ2-4, reads SAVISQKPSRDICQRGTSLTIQCQVDSQVTMMFWYRQQPGQSLTLIATANQGSEATYESGFVIDKFPISRPNLTFSTLTVSNMSPEDSSIYLCSVDFRGSGRYVQYFGAGTRLSVL.